This TCR beta chain was sequenced during a study of shared clonotypes between healthy human individuals. Looking at the study overall: Aged between 18 and 49, the donors were a couple of women and three men.

Study findings and constraints: Sample collection involved blood only; tissue repertoires are likely different. Represented genetic and exposure-history diversity was restricted by having few donors.

Worth noting for this clone: What it binds is unknown.

TCRdb's copy holds only in-frame clones and misses some; the assay was immunoSEQ multiplex PCR. The sample lists 950,000 to 1,100,000 clones; 70% to 80% were seen once. The germline CDR1 and CDR2 sequences are SGHRS and YFSETQ. This CDR3 region has 15 residues. The ends lost 4 bases at V and 5 bases at J; junction bases unmatched: 9. Sequenced sample: memory CD4+ T cells sorted from blood. This sample's subset: CD45RA-negative fraction. The TCR comes from a man younger than 30 in good health. The rearrangement uses TRBV5-1 and TRBJ2-3; 8 bases agree with TRBD2. The CDR3 DNA reads TGCGCCAGCAGCGCGACGGGGGGGCCCGGAGATACGCAGTATTTT. It codes for CASSATGGPGDTQYF.